The 28 T cell receptor beta chains given below trace back to one sample, sequenced in a study of blood T cell repertoires in COVID-19. The assay was immunoSEQ multiplex PCR, and TCRdb's table has in-frame clones only and misses some. The table lists approximately 150,000 clones, around four fifths of them singletons, with 15% to 20% in the top ten. The sample consisted of peripheral blood. Every receptor here comes from a woman in her seventies who had recovered from COVID-19.

The rearrangement uses TRBV29-1 and TRBJ1-1; weak D call: TRBD1 (6 bases). The CDR3 length is 13 residues. V was cut by 1 base and J by 5 bases, with 11 bases left in between. Germline V gene lookup returns CDR1 SQVTM and CDR2 ANQGSEA. CDR3 nucleotides: TGCAGCGTTGAAGGTCTGGGGGCTACTGAAGCTTTCTTT. This translates into CSVEGLGATEAFF.

The gene calls are TRBV7-3 and TRBJ1-2; D possibly corresponds to TRBD1 (5 bases). This CDR3 spans 13 amino acids. V lost 2 bases to trimming and J lost 7 bases, with 11 bases between them. Germline V gene sequence: CDR1 SGHTA, CDR2 FQGTGA. CDR3 sequence: CASSLGADGGYTF. The CDR3 DNA is TGTGCCAGCAGCTTAGGGGCAGACGGTGGCTACACCTTC.

This clone was seen only a few times. The chain combines TRBV18 with TRBJ2-7; D perhaps matches TRBD1 (7 bases). CDR3 length equals 15 residues. The germline CDR1 and CDR2 sequences are KGHSH and LQKENI. V lost 5 bases and J lost 4, with 18 bases in between. The CDR3 DNA follows: TGTGCCAGCTCAGCCCCAGCGGGCAGGGGGTACGAGCAGTACTTC. It yields the protein CASSAPAGRGYEQYF.

This chain uses TRBV6-5 with TRBJ1-2; TRBD1 is a possible D gene (5 bases). Trimming stripped 6 bases from V and 4 bases from J, with 15 bases between. The length of the CDR3 is 14 residues. Germline V gives CDR1 MNHEY, CDR2 SVGAGI. The CDR3 loop is CASSSPGHLYGYTF. DNA of the CDR3: TGTGCCAGCAGCTCCCCTGGACACCTCTATGGCTACACCTTC.

The chain recombines TRBV5-3 with TRBJ1-5, with TRBD1 matching 9 bases. TRBV5-3 is an ORF, with its function uncertain. With 4 bases clipped from V and 6 bases from J, the junction kept 5 bases outside the gene matches. CDR3 length: 14 residues. CDR3 DNA: TGTGCCAGAAGCACCCGGACAGGGGCTCAGCCCCAGCATTTT. It specifies CARSTRTGAQPQHF.

The chain is built from TRBV4-1 and TRBJ1-5, with D possibly TRBD1 on 5 matching bases. The CDR3 is 15 residues long. Germline values: CDR1 MGHRA, CDR2 YSYEKL. Trimming took 4 bases from V and 4 from J, leaving 14 bases between them. The CDR3 region is CASSRTSAGNQPQHF. The CDR3 DNA is TGCGCCAGCAGCCGGACGTCGGCAGGGAATCAGCCCCAGCATTTT.

This clone has just one count. The gene calls are TRBV2 and TRBJ2-3; perhaps TRBD2 as D (5 bases). The germline V and J ends were trimmed by 7 bases and 4 bases, with 12 bases remaining between them. This CDR3 has 13 residues. CDR1 SNHLY and CDR2 FYNNEI come from the germline V gene. CDR3 in DNA: TGTGCCAGCACCCAGGTGGGAGCAGATACGCAGTATTTT. It is translated as CASTQVGADTQYF.

This chain uses TRBV30 with TRBJ1-5; D might be TRBD1 (5 bases). Germline V lookup: CDR1 GTSNPN, CDR2 SVGIG (reference sequence). The CDR3 contains 15 residues. V was shortened by 2 bases and J by 5 bases, with 16 bases between the two germline ends. DNA of the CDR3: TGTGCCTGGAGTCAAGGGTCCGCGGGGGATCAGCCCCAGCATTTT. Translation: CAWSQGSAGDQPQHF. The entire variable domain, with the rest obtained from reference TRBV30 and TRBJ1-5, is as follows: SQTIHQWPATLVQPVGSPLSLECTVEGTSNPNLYWYRQAAGRGLQLLFYSVGIGQISSEVPQNLSASRPQDRQFILSSKKLLLSDSGFYLCAWSQGSAGDQPQHFGDGTRLSIL.

The chain joins TRBV7-6 to TRBJ2-3; 11 positions match TRBD2. Germline CDR1 is SGHVS and CDR2 is FNYEAQ. The CDR3 totals 17 residues. J was trimmed by 1 base and V by 5 bases; bases with no gene match: 8. The CDR3 sequence is CASSPQTSGARTDTQYF. CDR3 bases: TGTGCCAGCAGCCCGCAGACTAGCGGGGCCCGCACAGATACGCAGTATTTT. The full variable domain, rest sourced from reference TRBV7-6 and TRBJ2-3, is GAGVSQSPRYKVTKRGQDVALRCDPISGHVSLYWYRQALGQGPEFLTYFNYEAQQDKSGLPNDRFSAERPEGSISTLTIQRTEQRDSAMYRCASSPQTSGARTDTQYFGPGTRLTVL.

This clone was recorded a few times. The V call is TRBV28, the J call TRBJ2-3; D remains ambiguous. Germline V gives CDR1 MDHEN, CDR2 SYDVKM. CDR3 size: 11 residues. V lost 8 bases and J 6 bases, leaving 9 bases between the germline ends. The CDR3 region is CASAGRDTQYF. In DNA form, the CDR3 reads TGTGCCAGCGCAGGAAGGGATACGCAGTATTTT.

V usage is TRBV6-5 and J usage is TRBJ2-7; possibly TRBD1 for D (6 bases). CDR1 is MNHEY, CDR2 SVGAGI, per germline. The CDR3 is made up of 14 amino acids. V lost 6 bases, J lost 2 bases, and 14 bases lay in between. CDR3 loop: CASRGAGSTYEQYF. The DNA for the CDR3 is TGTGCCAGCAGGGGGGCAGGGTCAACCTACGAGCAGTACTTC.

V gene TRBV11-3 combines with J gene TRBJ2-1; 8 bases agree with TRBD1. The CDR3 totals 15 residues. The junction had 1 base not matched to a gene; V was cut back by 1 base and J by 2 bases. The germline gives CDR1 SGHNT, CDR2 YENEEA. The CDR3 reads CASSLGQGTYNEQFF. CDR3 DNA: TGTGCCAGCAGCTTAGGACAGGGGACCTACAATGAGCAGTTCTTC.

The gene calls are TRBV10-3 and TRBJ2-7, with D perhaps matching TRBD2 (7 bases). This CDR3 has 12 residues. Deletions cut 7 bases from V and 6 bases from J, with 13 bases between. Germline CDR1 and CDR2: ENHRY and SYGVKD. CDR3 bases: TGTGCCATCACGGGGGAGGGGGTCGAGCAGTACTTC. This encodes CAITGEGVEQYF.

V gene TRBV29-1 combines with J gene TRBJ2-7; tentatively, D is TRBD2 (5 bases). The germline gives CDR1 SQVTM, CDR2 ANQGSEA. The ends were cut back, 4 bases at V and 6 bases at J, with 19 bases in the middle. The CDR3 is 14 amino acids. CDR3 loop: CSVGRGLGYGEQYF. DNA of the CDR3: TGCAGCGTTGGACGGGGTCTCGGGTATGGCGAGCAGTACTTC.

This clone was found once. The rearrangement links TRBV19 to TRBJ1-2; possible D gene TRBD1, 6 bases. The germline V gene has CDR1 LNHDA and CDR2 SQIVND (reference sequence). Trimming took 7 bases from V and 4 from J, leaving 22 bases between them. The CDR3 spans 16 residues. CDR3 protein: CASTPGTFSLGYGYTF. CDR3 DNA sequence: TGTGCCAGTACCCCCGGGACATTCTCGCTGGGCTATGGCTACACCTTC.

The chain couples TRBV6-5 to TRBJ1-2, with D possibly matching TRBD1 (5 bases). V lost 8 bases to trimming and J lost 4 bases, with 20 bases between them. The CDR3 length is 15 residues. Germline-derived CDR1 and CDR2 are MNHEY and SVGAGI. In DNA, the CDR3 is TGTGCCAGCGGGCTTCTCGGGGGGACCTCCTATGGCTACACCTTC. Its protein is CASGLLGGTSYGYTF.

The gene calls are TRBV24-1 and TRBJ1-5, with D unclear. V was clipped by 9 bases and J by 1 base, with 12 bases between them. The germline CDR1 and CDR2 sequences are KGHDR and SFDVKD. The CDR3 contains 14 residues. CDR3 protein: CATPEMESNQPQHF. The CDR3 region has the DNA TGTGCCACCCCGGAGATGGAGAGCAATCAGCCCCAGCATTTT.

V usage is TRBV7-2 and J usage is TRBJ2-5, with D possibly being TRBD1 (6 bases). V lost 4 bases and J 2 bases, leaving 11 bases between the germline ends. CDR1 is SGHTA and CDR2 is FQGNSA in the germline V gene. The CDR3 is 14 residues long. The CDR3 DNA is TGTGCCAGCAGCTCCCGGACAGCACAAGAGACCCAGTACTTC. It translates to CASSSRTAQETQYF.

The rearrangement uses TRBV29-1 and TRBJ1-1; weak D call: TRBD1 (6 bases). Germline CDR1 is SQVTM and CDR2 is ANQGSEA. The CDR3 contains 13 residues. V lost 7 bases, J lost 4 bases, and 16 bases lay in between. In DNA, the CDR3 is TGCAGCGCCACCAAGGAAGGGGGCACTGAAGCTTTCTTT. Protein product: CSATKEGGTEAFF. Full variable domain (rest looked up from reference TRBV29-1 and TRBJ1-1): SAVISQKPSRDICQRGTSLTIQCQVDSQVTMMFWYRQQPGQSLTLIATANQGSEATYESGFVIDKFPISRPNLTFSTLTVSNMSPEDSSIYLCSATKEGGTEAFFGQGTRLTVV.

The J gene is TRBJ2-4, the V gene TRBV3-1 (or the pseudogene TRBV3-2), with 7 positions matching TRBD1. V shed 4 bases, J shed 3 bases, and the junction held 3 bases outside the gene matches. The CDR3 consists of 14 residues. The germline V gene encodes CDR1 LGHDT and CDR2 YNNKEL (reference sequence). The DNA for the CDR3 is TGTGCCAGCAGCCCACAGGGGAACAAAAACATTCAGTACTTC. It translates to CASSPQGNKNIQYF.

The V gene is TRBV30, the J gene TRBJ2-5; no clear D gene. The CDR3 runs 12 residues. CDR1 and CDR2 from the germline V gene are GTSNPN and SVGIG (reference sequence). The V gene lost 0 bases and the J gene lost 4 bases, with 6 bases spanning the gap. CDR3 sequence (DNA): TGTGCCTGGAGTGTACTCCCAGAGACCCAGTACTTC. Its protein is CAWSVLPETQYF.

The rearrangement uses TRBV19 and TRBJ2-4; possible D gene TRBD2, 5 bases. The CDR3 covers 14 residues. V lost 7 bases and J lost 8, with 18 bases in between. The germline CDR1 and CDR2 sequences are LNHDA and SQIVND (reference sequence). CDR3 in amino acids: CASKTTPDYDIQYF. The CDR3 DNA reads TGTGCCAGTAAAACCACCCCTGACTACGACATTCAGTACTTC.

The chain recombines TRBV5-1 with TRBJ2-7; possible D gene TRBD2, 6 bases. The CDR3 runs 14 residues. Trimming took off 5 bases at V and 6 bases at J, with 18 bases between the two ends. Germline loops: CDR1 SGHRS, CDR2 YFSETQ. CDR3 coding DNA: TGCGCCAGCAGTTGGGGGGAGCCGTCGGGCGAGCAGTACTTC. As protein: CASSWGEPSGEQYF.

The V gene is TRBV4-3, the J gene TRBJ1-1; no firm D call. The CDR3 spans 14 residues. Trimming removed 3 bases at V and 2 bases at J, with 10 bases between. CDR1 and CDR2 (germline): LGHNA, YSLEER. CDR3 loop: CASSQVRGNTEAFF. DNA for the CDR3: TGCGCCAGCAGCCAGGTCAGAGGTAACACTGAAGCTTTCTTT.

The chain combines TRBV19 with TRBJ2-1, with TRBD2 matching over 9 bases. V gave up 3 bases and J gave up 7 bases; unmatched junction bases: 10. The CDR3 extends over 16 amino acids. The germline V gene encodes CDR1 LNHDA and CDR2 SQIVND (reference sequence). DNA of the CDR3: TGTGCCAGTAGTATCCCTCCCGGGACTAGCAGGAATGAGCAGTTCTTC. Translating gives CASSIPPGTSRNEQFF.

The chain combines TRBV11-2 with TRBJ1-3; D remains unclear. Trimming pared 1 base from V and 8 bases from J, leaving 9 bases between. CDR3 length: 13 amino acids. Germline loops: CDR1 SGHAT, CDR2 FQNNGV. The CDR3 DNA is TGTGCCAGCAGCTTAGGTACCGCGGACACCATATATTTT. Translated, it gives CASSLGTADTIYF.

J is TRBJ2-5 and V is TRBV7-9, with 7 bases that match TRBD1. Germline V gene sequence: CDR1 SEHNR, CDR2 FQNEAQ (reference sequence). The CDR3 has 14 residues. The V gene end was trimmed by 5 bases and the J gene end by 1 base; junction bases not matched to a gene: 4. In DNA, the CDR3 is TGTGCCAGCAGCCCTCGACAGGGCCAAGAGACCCAGTACTTC. It encodes CASSPRQGQETQYF. Based on the CDR3 plus reference TRBV7-9 and TRBJ2-5, the full variable domain is DTGVSQNPRHKITKRGQNVTFRCDPISEHNRLYWYRQTLGQGPEFLTYFQNEAQLEKSRLLSDRFSAERPKGSFSTLEIQRTEQGDSAMYLCASSPRQGQETQYFGPGTRLLVL.

The chain couples TRBV15 to TRBJ2-7; a possible D gene is TRBD2 (6 bases). Trimming removed 3 bases at V and 11 bases at J, with 20 bases between. This CDR3 has 14 amino acids. In germline, CDR1 is LNHNV, CDR2 YYDKDF (reference sequence). The CDR3, as DNA: TGTGCCACCAGCAGCTACCGGGACTCAACGAGGGAGTACTTC. It translates to CATSSYRDSTREYF.